This is a list of T cell receptor beta chains from one sample in a study of cytomegalovirus exposure and HLA in healthy donors. Data came from immunoSEQ multiplex PCR; TCRdb stores just in-frame clones and leaves some out. This table has some 200,000 clones, around 83% appearing once. What was sequenced was PBMCs. These receptors were collected from a woman between 50 and 59 years old in good health and CMV-seropositive. Both conserved end residues are part of each CDR3.

V gene	J gene	CDR3 protein
TRBV18	TRBJ1-1	CASSPGANTEAFF
TRBV28	TRBJ1-3	CASSLGTGGNTIYF
TRBV2	TRBJ1-1	CASSGQGVTEAFF
TRBV10-3	TRBJ1-4	CAIGVGRGEKLFF
TRBV30	TRBJ1-1	CAWRPFFGRGGMNTEAFF
TRBV6-6	TRBJ2-7	CASRPGGGGEQYF
TRBV11-2	TRBJ2-7	CASSLVQSPREQYF
TRBV18	TRBJ1-3	CASSPLEYGTGGNTIYF
TRBV10-1	TRBJ2-1	CASSESTSGSREQFF
TRBV29-1	TRBJ2-1	CSAKGGGRDEQFF